This TCR beta chain was sequenced for a study of radiotherapy plus CTLA-4 blockade in lung cancer. Study information: Objective responses were seen in around 17% of patients, disease control in approximately 30%. Findings of the study overall: Peripheral blood showed expansion of tumor-derived TCR clones after radiotherapy and ipilimumab. Increased serum interferon-beta after radiation also reportedly predicted response strongly.

This clone occurred a few times. Its target is not known. Patients had chemo-refractory metastatic non-small-cell lung cancer and received focal radiation plus CTLA-4 blockade that used ipilimumab. Germline-derived CDR1 and CDR2 are MNHNS and SASEGT. The CDR3 has 14 residues. V was cut by 4 bases and J by 0 bases, with 7 bases left in between. Libraries were prepared by immunoSEQ multiplex PCR; TCRdb keeps only in-frame clonotypes and omits some of them. The table records under 95,000 clones, approximately 80% of them present only once. The chain combines TRBV6-1 with TRBJ1-5; D unresolved. The specimen was peripheral blood, collected from a patient treated with radiotherapy plus ipilimumab. The origin of this receptor is a human donor with non-small cell lung cancer who had stable disease on radiotherapy plus ipilimumab. As DNA, the CDR3 is TGTGCCAGCAGTGCGTGGAGTAGCAATCAGCCCCAGCATTTT. This encodes CASSAWSSNQPQHF.